This is a list of T cell receptor beta chains from one sample in a study of cytomegalovirus exposure and HLA in healthy donors. Libraries were prepared by immunoSEQ multiplex PCR; TCRdb keeps only in-frame clonotypes and omits some of them. The sample lists some 55,000 clones, around 85% occurring once. Sequencing was performed on PBMCs. The receptor source for this set is a man aged 35-49 years in good health and CMV-seronegative. The CDR3 runs from the conserved cysteine through the conserved F or W. A D gene is named only where the DNA matches it firmly. The size of a clone is reported for some rows only, either as once, few or many, or as a class for expanded clones.

CDR3 protein: CASSSPGQGPGELFF; CDR3 DNA: TGCGCCAGCAGCTCCCCGGGACAGGGTCCCGGGGAGCTGTTTTTT; V gene: TRBV5-1; J gene: TRBJ2-2; D gene: TRBD1; clone size: -
CDR3 protein: CASSLLNYGYTF; CDR3 DNA: TGTGCCAGCAGTTTACTTAACTATGGCTACACCTTC; V gene: TRBV28; J gene: TRBJ1-2; D gene: -; clone size: -
CDR3 protein: CASSSRRTRGTQYF; CDR3 DNA: TGTGCCAGCAGCTCTCGACGGACTAGAGGGACCCAGTACTTC; V gene: TRBV5-4; J gene: TRBJ2-5; D gene: TRBD2; clone size: -
CDR3 protein: CASSFLQGANNEQFF; CDR3 DNA: TGTGCCAGCAGCTTTTTACAGGGGGCGAATAATGAGCAGTTCTTC; V gene: TRBV7-6; J gene: TRBJ2-1; D gene: TRBD1; clone size: -
CDR3 protein: CASSFLDRGIGEAFF; CDR3 DNA: TGTGCCAGCAGTTTTCTTGACAGGGGGATAGGTGAAGCTTTCTTT; V gene: TRBV28; J gene: TRBJ1-1; D gene: TRBD1; clone size: -
CDR3 protein: CASSLVGQGRTGELFF; CDR3 DNA: TGTGCCAGCAGTTTAGTGGGACAGGGTCGGACCGGGGAGCTGTTTTTT; V gene: TRBV27; J gene: TRBJ2-2; D gene: TRBD1; clone size: -
CDR3 protein: CASSAGTVGTEAFF; CDR3 DNA: TGTGCCAGCAGTGCAGGGACAGTGGGCACTGAAGCTTTCTTT; V gene: TRBV6-1; J gene: TRBJ1-1; D gene: TRBD1; clone size: -
CDR3 protein: CASSTDRGWRTNQPQHF; CDR3 DNA: TGTGCCAGTAGTACCGACAGGGGATGGAGGACGAATCAGCCCCAGCATTTT; V gene: TRBV19; J gene: TRBJ1-5; D gene: TRBD1; clone size: once
CDR3 protein: CASSDRTGTNTEAFF; CDR3 DNA: TGCGCCAGCAGCGACAGGACAGGAACAAACACTGAAGCTTTCTTT; V gene: TRBV5-1; J gene: TRBJ1-1; D gene: TRBD1; clone size: -
CDR3 protein: CASRVAGAKNNEQFF; CDR3 DNA: TGTGCCAGCAGGGTAGCGGGTGCGAAAAACAATGAGCAGTTCTTC; V gene: TRBV27; J gene: TRBJ2-1; D gene: TRBD2; clone size: once
CDR3 protein: CASSLSGAYEQYF; CDR3 DNA: TGTGCCAGCAGCTTGTCAGGGGCCTACGAGCAGTACTTC; V gene: TRBV5-6; J gene: TRBJ2-7; D gene: -; clone size: -
CDR3 protein: CASSEGEDRATEAFF; CDR3 DNA: TGTGCCAGCAGCGAGGGAGAGGACAGGGCTACTGAAGCTTTCTTT; V gene: TRBV9; J gene: TRBJ1-1; D gene: TRBD1; clone size: -
CDR3 protein: CASSFKTGAYTEAFF; CDR3 DNA: TGTGCCAGCAGCTTTAAGACAGGGGCTTACACTGAAGCTTTCTTT; V gene: TRBV7-8; J gene: TRBJ1-1; D gene: TRBD1; clone size: -
CDR3 protein: CASSLELGGSGAFF; CDR3 DNA: TGCGCCAGCAGCCTTGAACTTGGGGGCTCGGGGGCTTTCTTT; V gene: TRBV5-1; J gene: TRBJ1-1; D gene: -; clone size: -
CDR3 protein: CASSLSGVETQYF; CDR3 DNA: TGTGCCAGCAGCCTTAGCGGGGTGGAGACCCAGTACTTC; V gene: TRBV7-7; J gene: TRBJ2-5; D gene: TRBD2; clone size: -
CDR3 protein: CASSAIPAGTGKNSGNTIYF; CDR3 DNA: TGTGCCAGCAGCGCAATCCCGGCGGGGACAGGAAAAAACTCTGGAAACACCATATATTTT; V gene: TRBV7-8; J gene: TRBJ1-3; D gene: TRBD1; clone size: -
CDR3 protein: CASRAGTGVEAFF; CDR3 DNA: TGTGCCAGCAGGGCCGGGACAGGGGTTGAAGCTTTCTTT; V gene: TRBV2; J gene: TRBJ1-1; D gene: TRBD1; clone size: -
CDR3 protein: CASSEWRGLANTGELFF; CDR3 DNA: TGTGCCAGCAGTGAATGGCGGGGGCTCGCGAACACCGGGGAGCTGTTTTTT; V gene: TRBV2; J gene: TRBJ2-2; D gene: -; clone size: -
CDR3 protein: CASSWTGVTEAFF; CDR3 DNA: TGTGCCAGCAGCTGGACAGGGGTCACTGAAGCTTTCTTT; V gene: TRBV27; J gene: TRBJ1-1; D gene: TRBD1; clone size: -
CDR3 protein: CAWSVAGGQPQHF; CDR3 DNA: TGTGCCTGGAGTGTGGCAGGGGGTCAGCCCCAGCATTTT; V gene: TRBV30; J gene: TRBJ1-5; D gene: TRBD1; clone size: -
CDR3 protein: CAIILGTAVEKLFF; CDR3 DNA: TGTGCCATCATTCTAGGGACAGCGGTTGAAAAACTGTTTTTT; V gene: TRBV10-3; J gene: TRBJ1-4; D gene: TRBD1; clone size: -
CDR3 protein: CASSWAVTGISYNEQFF; CDR3 DNA: TGTGCCAGCAGCTGGGCGGTAACAGGGATATCCTACAATGAGCAGTTCTTC; V gene: TRBV11-2; J gene: TRBJ2-1; D gene: -; clone size: medium-sized
CDR3 protein: CASSVTSGGPEQYF; CDR3 DNA: TGTGCCAGCAGCGTGACTAGCGGGGGCCCTGAGCAGTACTTC; V gene: TRBV9; J gene: TRBJ2-7; D gene: TRBD2; clone size: -
CDR3 protein: CASSFRVSAREQYF; CDR3 DNA: TGTGCCAGCAGCTTTCGGGTGTCCGCTAGAGAGCAGTACTTC; V gene: TRBV7-2; J gene: TRBJ2-7; D gene: -; clone size: once
CDR3 protein: CASSRTSGGNEQFF; CDR3 DNA: TGTGCCAGCAGTCGGACTAGCGGGGGGAATGAGCAGTTCTTC; V gene: TRBV6-5; J gene: TRBJ2-1; D gene: TRBD2; clone size: few
CDR3 protein: CASSKALGGVLGNQPQHF; CDR3 DNA: TGTGCCAGCAGCAAAGCGCTAGGAGGTGTTCTAGGCAATCAGCCCCAGCATTTT; V gene: TRBV21-1; J gene: TRBJ1-5; D gene: -; clone size: -
CDR3 protein: CAWSVREVAKNIQYF; CDR3 DNA: TGTGCCTGGAGTGTACGCGAGGTAGCCAAAAACATTCAGTACTTC; V gene: TRBV30; J gene: TRBJ2-4; D gene: -; clone size: -
CDR3 protein: CASSFASAGGPDTQYF; CDR3 DNA: TGTGCCAGCAGCTTTGCGAGCGCGGGGGGGCCAGATACGCAGTATTTT; V gene: TRBV7-8; J gene: TRBJ2-3; D gene: TRBD2; clone size: -
CDR3 protein: CASRRTGPNQPQHF; CDR3 DNA: TGTGCCAGTAGGAGGACAGGCCCTAATCAGCCCCAGCATTTT; V gene: TRBV19; J gene: TRBJ1-5; D gene: TRBD1; clone size: -
CDR3 protein: CAWSAAEGRRSPLHF; CDR3 DNA: TGTGCCTGGAGCGCTGCGGAGGGCCGGAGATCACCCCTCCACTTT; V gene: TRBV30; J gene: TRBJ1-6; D gene: -; clone size: -
CDR3 protein: CASSQDRGKDTEAFF; CDR3 DNA: TGTGCCAGCAGCCAAGACCGGGGGAAGGACACTGAAGCTTTCTTT; V gene: TRBV4-2; J gene: TRBJ1-1; D gene: -; clone size: -
CDR3 protein: CASSYVLTSGAETQYF; CDR3 DNA: TGTGCCAGCAGCTACGTTTTGACTAGCGGGGCCGAGACCCAGTACTTC; V gene: TRBV7-9; J gene: TRBJ2-5; D gene: TRBD2; clone size: -
CDR3 protein: CASSLSTDSYNEQFF; CDR3 DNA: TGTGCCAGCAGCTTATCCACTGACTCCTACAATGAGCAGTTCTTC; V gene: TRBV7-2; J gene: TRBJ2-1; D gene: -; clone size: once
CDR3 protein: CASSGTGTGELFF; CDR3 DNA: TGTGCCAGCAGCGGAACAGGGACCGGGGAGCTGTTTTTT; V gene: TRBV7-6; J gene: TRBJ2-2; D gene: -; clone size: -
CDR3 protein: CATSRDMTSGELFF; CDR3 DNA: TGTGCCACCAGCAGAGATATGACTTCTGGGGAGCTGTTTTTT; V gene: TRBV15; J gene: TRBJ2-2; D gene: -; clone size: once
CDR3 protein: CAYAWGSLAFF; CDR3 DNA: TGTGCCTACGCATGGGGCAGTCTGGCTTTCTTT; V gene: TRBV30; J gene: TRBJ1-1; D gene: -; clone size: -
CDR3 protein: CASTIYSQGAVGELFF; CDR3 DNA: TGTGCCAGTACCATATATTCTCAGGGGGCGGTAGGGGAGCTGTTTTTT; V gene: TRBV19; J gene: TRBJ2-2; D gene: TRBD1; clone size: -
CDR3 protein: CASSETRTGRVGYTF; CDR3 DNA: TGTGCCAGCAGCGAGACCCGGACAGGGCGCGTAGGCTACACCTTC; V gene: TRBV9; J gene: TRBJ1-2; D gene: TRBD1; clone size: -
CDR3 protein: CASSTQFGELFF; CDR3 DNA: TGTGCCAGTAGTACCCAGTTCGGGGAGCTGTTTTTT; V gene: TRBV19; J gene: TRBJ2-2; D gene: -; clone size: -
CDR3 protein: CASSPLAGVRDTQYF; CDR3 DNA: TGTGCCAGCTCACCACTGGCGGGGGTCCGGGATACGCAGTATTTT; V gene: TRBV18; J gene: TRBJ2-3; D gene: TRBD2; clone size: few
CDR3 protein: CASSMGQGYGYTF; CDR3 DNA: TGTGCCAGCAGTATGGGACAGGGCTATGGCTACACCTTC; V gene: TRBV6-5; J gene: TRBJ1-2; D gene: TRBD1; clone size: -
CDR3 protein: CASSHLRGGGTEAFF; CDR3 DNA: TGTGCCAGCAGTCACCTTAGGGGGGGAGGCACTGAAGCTTTCTTT; V gene: TRBV6-6; J gene: TRBJ1-1; D gene: -; clone size: few
CDR3 protein: CASSFRGQGLGTQYF; CDR3 DNA: TGTGCCAGTAGTTTTAGGGGACAGGGATTGGGGACCCAGTACTTC; V gene: TRBV19; J gene: TRBJ2-5; D gene: TRBD1; clone size: -
CDR3 protein: CASSQDDSLYNSPLHF; CDR3 DNA: TGCGCCAGCAGCCAAGATGACAGTTTATATAATTCACCCCTCCACTTT; V gene: TRBV4-3; J gene: TRBJ1-6; D gene: -; clone size: -
CDR3 protein: CASSFDRDSHYEQYF; CDR3 DNA: TGTGCCAGCAGCTTCGACCGGGACTCCCACTACGAGCAGTACTTC; V gene: TRBV11-3; J gene: TRBJ2-7; D gene: -; clone size: -
CDR3 protein: CASRSGGNTEAFF; CDR3 DNA: TGTGCCAGTAGATCGGGGGGGAACACTGAAGCTTTCTTT; V gene: TRBV19; J gene: TRBJ1-1; D gene: -; clone size: -
CDR3 protein: CASSESGEVTDEQFF; CDR3 DNA: TGCGCCAGCAGTGAGTCCGGGGAGGTTACGGATGAGCAGTTCTTC; V gene: TRBV10-1; J gene: TRBJ2-1; D gene: -; clone size: -
CDR3 protein: CASSSGLAGGWGVQETQYF; CDR3 DNA: TGTGCCAGCAGCTCGGGACTAGCGGGGGGGTGGGGTGTTCAAGAGACCCAGTACTTC; V gene: TRBV5-6; J gene: TRBJ2-5; D gene: TRBD2; clone size: -
CDR3 protein: CASSPGTDIEGYTF; CDR3 DNA: TGCGCCAGCAGCCCTGGGACAGACATTGAGGGCTACACCTTC; V gene: TRBV5-1; J gene: TRBJ1-2; D gene: TRBD1; clone size: -
CDR3 protein: CASSSPRGRGKNSPLHF; CDR3 DNA: TGTGCCAGTAGCAGCCCCAGGGGGCGGGGTAAAAATTCACCCCTCCACTTT; V gene: TRBV19; J gene: TRBJ1-6; D gene: TRBD1; clone size: -
CDR3 protein: CASSLPGQGTDTQYF; CDR3 DNA: TGTGCCAGCAGCTTGCCCGGACAGGGCACAGATACGCAGTATTTT; V gene: TRBV5-6; J gene: TRBJ2-3; D gene: TRBD1; clone size: -
CDR3 protein: CASNAALGGGINEKLFF; CDR3 DNA: TGTGCCAGCAATGCTGCTTTGGGCGGGGGGATAAATGAAAAACTGTTTTTT; V gene: TRBV28; J gene: TRBJ1-4; D gene: -; clone size: -
CDR3 protein: CASKPMGATGELFF; CDR3 DNA: TGTGCCAGCAAGCCCATGGGGGCCACCGGGGAGCTGTTTTTT; V gene: TRBV6-1; J gene: TRBJ2-2; D gene: -; clone size: -
CDR3 protein: CASSPGGNTIYF; CDR3 DNA: TGTGCCAGCAGTCCGGGTGGAAACACCATATATTTT; V gene: TRBV6-5; J gene: TRBJ1-3; D gene: -; clone size: few